A single sample is the source of the 7 T cell receptor beta chains below, sequenced in a study of T-cell memory formation after mild COVID-19. TCRdb reanalysed the 5' RACE reads using MiXCR and keeps one entry per CDR3 protein. The sample contains some 120,000 distinct CDR3 sequences, approximately 5.9% of which appear only once. The sequenced material came from PBMCs or a T cell subset sorted from them (not recorded which). Source of these receptors: an adult woman who had mild COVID-19 (a few samples of this study predate the infection). Cell type and time point are not known.

Turning to this clonotype: The junction departs from the called germline gene at one end, perhaps through a read error. DNA for the CDR3: TGTGCCAGCAGTCTAGCGGCTGAGGTGAATGAGCAGTTCTTC. Its translation is CASSLAAEVNEQFF. The chain recombines TRBV12-3 or TRBV12-4 with TRBJ2-1; 7 positions match TRBD2. The CDR3 spans 14 residues.

The sample holds many counts of this clonotype. The chain employs TRBV5-1 and TRBJ2-7, with a tentative D call TRBD2 (6 bases). V lost 1 base and J lost 1, with 9 bases in between. The CDR3 sequence is 14 residues long. In germline, CDR1 is SGHRS, CDR2 YFSETQ. The CDR3, as DNA: TGCGCCAGCAGCTTGCCGCGGGATTCCTACGAGCAGTACTTC. Its protein is CASSLPRDSYEQYF.

Only a few counts were recorded for this clonotype. The J gene is TRBJ1-5, the V gene TRBV7-2; D not resolved. CDR3 size: 13 residues. V lost 3 bases to trimming and J lost 7 bases, with 10 bases between them. Germline CDR1 SGHTA, CDR2 FQGNSA. CDR3 sequence: CASSFGTPQPQHF. The CDR3, as DNA: TGTGCCAGCAGCTTCGGTACGCCCCAGCCCCAGCATTTT.

This clonotype was seen a few times. This chain uses TRBV14 with TRBJ1-1, with 9 bases aligning to TRBD1. Unmatched junction bases numbered 8, after V lost 4 bases and J lost 5 bases. CDR3 length: 15 amino acids. Looked up from germline, CDR1 is SGHDN and CDR2 is FVKESK. DNA for the CDR3: TGTGCCAGCAGCCCCTCCCCAGGACAGGGGACTGAAGCTTTCTTT. Residues: CASSPSPGQGTEAFF.

This clonotype was observed at least ten times. The V call is TRBV15, the J call TRBJ1-4, with D unclear. Per the germline V gene, CDR1 is LNHNV and CDR2 is YYDKDF (reference sequence). Between the trimmed V and J ends, which lost 9 bases and 3 bases, there was a span of 8 bases. The CDR3 length is 12 residues. CDR3 in DNA: TGTGCCACGAGGATGGCTAATGAAAAACTGTTTTTT. Protein product: CATRMANEKLFF.

This clonotype was detected a few times. The V call is TRBV6-5, the J call TRBJ2-3, with D tentatively TRBD2 (5 bases). Germline CDR1 is MNHEY and CDR2 is SVGAGI. The CDR3 is made up of 15 amino acids. V dropped 6 bases and J dropped 0 bases, with 13 bases sitting between them. The CDR3 DNA reads as TGTGCCAGCAGCCTCAGCGGAACTAGCACAGATACGCAGTATTTT. Amino acids: CASSLSGTSTDTQYF.

This clonotype has only a few counts. The chain combines TRBV7-2 with TRBJ2-1; 8 nucleotides agree with TRBD1. CDR3 length equals 14 residues. The germline gives CDR1 SGHTA, CDR2 FQGNSA. V dropped 3 bases and J dropped 9; count of bases not matched to a gene: 7. The CDR3 region is CASSFQGARGEQFF. In nucleotides, the CDR3 is TGTGCCAGCAGCTTCCAGGGGGCTAGGGGTGAGCAGTTCTTC.